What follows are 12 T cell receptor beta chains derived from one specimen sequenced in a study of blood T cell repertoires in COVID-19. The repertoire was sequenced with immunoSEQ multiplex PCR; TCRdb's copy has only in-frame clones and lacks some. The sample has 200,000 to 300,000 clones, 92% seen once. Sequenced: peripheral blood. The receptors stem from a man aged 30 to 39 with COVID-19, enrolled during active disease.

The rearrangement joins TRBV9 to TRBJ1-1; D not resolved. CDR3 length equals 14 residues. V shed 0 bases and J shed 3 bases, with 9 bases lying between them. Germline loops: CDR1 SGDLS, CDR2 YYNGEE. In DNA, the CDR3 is TGTGCCAGCAGCGTAGCCGGGTCCCACACTGAAGCTTTCTTT. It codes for CASSVAGSHTEAFF.

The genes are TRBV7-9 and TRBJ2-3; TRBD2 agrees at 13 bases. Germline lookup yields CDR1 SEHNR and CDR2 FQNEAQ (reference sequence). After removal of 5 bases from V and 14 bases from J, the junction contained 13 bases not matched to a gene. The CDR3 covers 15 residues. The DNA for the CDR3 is TGTGCCAGCAGCCGACTAGCGGGGGGCTCGGGTCCCCCGTATTTT. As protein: CASSRLAGGSGPPYF.

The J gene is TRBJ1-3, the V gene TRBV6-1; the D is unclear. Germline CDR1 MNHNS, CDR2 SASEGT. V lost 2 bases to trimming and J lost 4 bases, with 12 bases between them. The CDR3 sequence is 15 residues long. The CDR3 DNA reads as TGTGCCAGCAGTGAAAACCGACAAGGAGGAAACACCATATATTTT. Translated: CASSENRQGGNTIYF.

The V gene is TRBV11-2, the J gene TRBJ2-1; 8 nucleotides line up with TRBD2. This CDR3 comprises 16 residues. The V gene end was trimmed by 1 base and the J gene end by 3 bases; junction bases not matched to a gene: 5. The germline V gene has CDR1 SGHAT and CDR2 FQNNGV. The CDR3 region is CASSLVGTSGYNEQFF. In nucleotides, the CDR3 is TGTGCCAGCAGCTTAGTCGGAACTAGCGGCTACAATGAGCAGTTCTTC. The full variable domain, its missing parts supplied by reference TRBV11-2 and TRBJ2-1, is EAGVAQSPRYKIIEKRQSVAFWCNPISGHATLYWYQQILGQGPKLLIQFQNNGVVDDSQLPKDRFSAERLKGVDSTLKIQPAKLEDSAVYLCASSLVGTSGYNEQFFGPGTRLTVL.

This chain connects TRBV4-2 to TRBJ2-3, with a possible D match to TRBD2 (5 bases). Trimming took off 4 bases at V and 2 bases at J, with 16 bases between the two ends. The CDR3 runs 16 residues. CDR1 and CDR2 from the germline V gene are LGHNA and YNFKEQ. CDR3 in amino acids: CASSPIKDLNTDTQYF. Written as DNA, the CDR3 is TGTGCCAGCAGCCCCATAAAGGACTTAAACACAGATACGCAGTATTTT.

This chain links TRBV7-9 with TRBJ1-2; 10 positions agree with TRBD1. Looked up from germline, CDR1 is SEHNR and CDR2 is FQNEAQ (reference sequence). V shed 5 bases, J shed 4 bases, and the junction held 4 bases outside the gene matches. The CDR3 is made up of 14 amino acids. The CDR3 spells CASSMGQGSYGYTF. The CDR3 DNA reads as TGTGCCAGCAGCATGGGACAGGGGTCCTATGGCTACACCTTC. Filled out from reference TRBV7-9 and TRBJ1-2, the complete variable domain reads DTGVSQNPRHKITKRGQNVTFRCDPISEHNRLYWYRQTLGQGPEFLTYFQNEAQLEKSRLLSDRFSAERPKGSFSTLEIQRTEQGDSAMYLCASSMGQGSYGYTFGSGTRLTVV.

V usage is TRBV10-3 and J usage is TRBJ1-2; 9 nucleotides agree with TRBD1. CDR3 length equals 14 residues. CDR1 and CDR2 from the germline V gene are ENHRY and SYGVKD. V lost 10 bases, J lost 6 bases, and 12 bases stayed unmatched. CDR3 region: CATTPQTGGDGYTF. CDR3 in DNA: TGTGCCACGACACCCCAAACAGGGGGCGATGGCTACACCTTC.

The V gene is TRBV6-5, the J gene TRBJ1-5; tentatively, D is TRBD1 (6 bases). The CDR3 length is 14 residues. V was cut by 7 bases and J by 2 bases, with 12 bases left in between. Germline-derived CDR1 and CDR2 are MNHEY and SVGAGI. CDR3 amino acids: CASMRDTRNQPQHF. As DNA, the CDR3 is TGTGCCAGCATGAGGGACACCCGCAATCAGCCCCAGCATTTT.

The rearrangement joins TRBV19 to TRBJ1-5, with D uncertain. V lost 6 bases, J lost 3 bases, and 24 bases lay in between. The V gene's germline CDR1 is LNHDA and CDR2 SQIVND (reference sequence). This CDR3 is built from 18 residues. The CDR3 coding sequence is TGTGCCAGTAGCCTCCCCGCTCGGGGAGCAGCCAACAATCAGCCCCAGCATTTT. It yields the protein CASSLPARGAANNQPQHF.

The CDR3 DNA sequence: TGTGCCAGCAGCCTAGTAACAGGAAACACCATATATTTT. Translation gives CASSLVTGNTIYF. The V gene is TRBV7-9, the J gene TRBJ1-3; D is unclear. The CDR3 is 13 amino acids. Per the germline V gene, CDR1 is SEHNR and CDR2 is FQNEAQ (reference sequence). The V and J ends lost 5 bases and 4 bases respectively, with 9 bases between them.

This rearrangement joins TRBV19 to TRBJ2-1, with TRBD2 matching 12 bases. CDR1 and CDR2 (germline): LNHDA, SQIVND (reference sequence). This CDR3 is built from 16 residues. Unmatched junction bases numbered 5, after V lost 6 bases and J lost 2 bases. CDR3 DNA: TGTGCCAGTAGGAGGACTAGCGGGGACCCCTACAATGAGCAGTTCTTC. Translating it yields CASRRTSGDPYNEQFF.

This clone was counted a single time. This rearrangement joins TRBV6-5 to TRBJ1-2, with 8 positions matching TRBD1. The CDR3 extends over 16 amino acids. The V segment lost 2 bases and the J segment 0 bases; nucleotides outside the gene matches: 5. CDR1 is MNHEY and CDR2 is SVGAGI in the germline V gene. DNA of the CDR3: TGTGCCAGCAGTTACCGACAGGGGTTTCCTAACTATGGCTACACCTTC. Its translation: CASSYRQGFPNYGYTF.